A selection of T cell receptor beta chains follows, all from one sample in a study of shared clonotypes between healthy human individuals. Some clones are missing from TCRdb's copy, which holds only in-frame ones; the method was immunoSEQ multiplex PCR. Here the sample spans more than 1.2 million clones, around 98.5% being singletons. The sequenced material came from naive CD4+ T cells sorted from blood. These TCRs come from a man aged 25-45 years in good health. Both conserved end residues are part of each CDR3. Fields, in order: J gene, D gene, V gene, clone size, CDR3 protein, CDR3 DNA. D genes are given only for firm matches. Only some rows state a clone size, as once, few, many or a class for expanded clones.

>TRBJ2-3|NA|TRBV5-4|NA
CASSLFGLDTQYF
TGTGCCAGCAGCTTGTTTGGCCTGGATACGCAGTATTTT
>TRBJ1-1|NA|TRBV27|NA
CASSLTLGGTEAFF
TGTGCCAGCAGTTTAACCTTAGGGGGGACTGAAGCTTTCTTT
>TRBJ2-7|TRBD2|TRBV28|NA
CASSKSSGRSYEQYF
TGTGCCAGCAGTAAGTCTAGCGGGAGGTCTTACGAGCAGTACTTC
>TRBJ1-2|NA|TRBV2|NA
CASSELLTGAGGYTF
TGTGCCAGCAGTGAGTTGTTGACAGGCGCTGGTGGCTACACCTTC
>TRBJ1-4|NA|TRBV5-1|NA
CASRGTGPNAELFF
TGCGCCAGCAGGGGAACAGGTCCTAATGCCGAACTGTTTTTT
>TRBJ2-5|TRBD2|TRBV19|NA
CASRPLAGVETQYF
TGTGCCAGTAGACCCCTAGCGGGAGTTGAGACCCAGTACTTC
>TRBJ2-2|TRBD2|TRBV18|NA
CASETSGSNTGELFF
TGTGCCAGCGAAACTAGCGGATCTAACACCGGGGAGCTGTTTTTT
>TRBJ2-7|NA|TRBV19|once
CASSIGLASYEQYF
TGTGCCAGTAGTATTGGGCTAGCGAGCTACGAGCAGTACTTC
>TRBJ1-4|NA|TRBV6-5|once
CASRDSATNEKLFF
TGTGCCAGCAGAGACTCAGCAACTAATGAAAAACTGTTTTTT
>TRBJ2-1|NA|TRBV27|NA
CASSLRDQTYNEQFF
TGTGCCAGCAGCCTCCGGGACCAGACCTACAATGAGCAGTTCTTC
>TRBJ2-5|NA|TRBV5-6|NA
CASSETVGLFGAETQYF
TGTGCCAGCAGCGAGACAGTGGGTCTCTTCGGGGCGGAGACCCAGTACTTC
>TRBJ2-7|TRBD2|TRBV18|once
CASSPQLAGSNEQYF
TGTGCCAGCTCACCGCAACTAGCGGGGTCCAACGAGCAGTACTTC
>TRBJ2-3|NA|TRBV29-1|NA
CSVEGGLETQYF
TGCAGCGTTGAAGGGGGCTTAGAGACGCAGTATTTT
>TRBJ2-1|TRBD1|TRBV9|once
CASSATGQGMNEQFF
TGTGCCAGCAGCGCAACGGGACAGGGAATGAATGAGCAGTTCTTC
>TRBJ1-5|TRBD1|TRBV28|NA
CAEGQGDNQPQHF
TGTGCCGAGGGACAGGGGGACAATCAGCCCCAGCATTTT
>TRBJ2-1|NA|TRBV28|NA
CASNIGLNEQFF
TGTGCCAGCAACATAGGGCTGAATGAGCAGTTCTTC
>TRBJ1-2|NA|TRBV6-6|NA
CAISRGADGYTF
TGTGCCATTTCTAGGGGCGCAGATGGCTACACCTTC
>TRBJ2-7|NA|TRBV7-2|NA
CASTKGGEYYEQYF
TGTGCCAGCACCAAAGGGGGGGAGTACTACGAGCAGTACTTC
>TRBJ2-1|TRBD1|TRBV2|once
CASRDRGGSYNEQFF
TGTGCCAGCAGGGACAGGGGGGGCTCCTACAATGAGCAGTTCTTC
>TRBJ2-7|NA|TRBV6-1|NA
CASRQVGEQYF
TGTGCCAGCAGACAGGTTGGCGAGCAGTACTTC
>TRBJ1-2|NA|TRBV25-1|NA
CASRQGRHGYTF
TGTGCCAGCAGACAGGGTAGGCATGGCTACACCTTC
>TRBJ1-2|NA|TRBV28|once
CASINGRANYGYTF
TGTGCCAGCATAAACGGCAGGGCCAACTATGGCTACACCTTC
>TRBJ2-2|NA|TRBV7-8|NA
CASSLAHRATGELFF
TGTGCCAGCAGCTTAGCCCACAGGGCCACCGGGGAGCTGTTTTTT
>TRBJ1-2|NA|TRBV7-8|NA
CASSFPGVDKNRYGYTF
TGTGCCAGCAGCTTCCCCGGCGTTGACAAGAACCGCTATGGCTACACCTTC
>TRBJ1-3|NA|TRBV18|NA
CASSPTVGGNTIYF
TGTGCCAGCTCACCAACAGTTGGCGGAAACACCATATATTTT
>TRBJ1-2|NA|TRBV7-2|NA
CASSLTVGTNYGYTF
TGTGCCAGCAGCTTAACAGTTGGGACTAACTATGGCTACACCTTC
>TRBJ1-2|TRBD1|TRBV7-9|NA
CASSYHRGSNYGYTF
TGTGCCAGCAGCTACCACAGGGGCTCTAACTATGGCTACACCTTC
>TRBJ1-2|TRBD1|TRBV7-2|NA
CASSRQGVGGYTF
TGTGCCAGCAGCCGACAGGGAGTAGGTGGCTACACCTTC
>TRBJ2-7|NA|TRBV11-3|NA
CASTPVGGAPSEQYF
TGTGCCAGCACCCCAGTTGGGGGGGCGCCTTCCGAGCAGTACTTC
>TRBJ2-1|NA|TRBV7-6|NA
CASSLDIDGPSSYNEQFF
TGTGCCAGCAGCTTGGACATCGACGGCCCGAGCTCCTACAATGAGCAGTTCTTC
>TRBJ2-5|NA|TRBV2|NA
CASMMKTQYF
TGTGCCAGCATGATGAAGACCCAGTACTTC
>TRBJ1-5|NA|TRBV14|NA
CASSHDNQPQHF
TGTGCCAGCAGCCATGACAATCAGCCCCAGCATTTT